What follows is one TCR beta chain and its context. Its target is not known. The junction does not match germline at one end; this may be a read error. Through a sample-barcoded 5' primer and a J-beta primer mix, a second PCR was run for roughly 6 to 12 cycles. Each of the cDNA molecules was tagged by a template-switch adaptor with 12 random nucleotides. TCRdb passed the 5' RACE reads through MiXCR, listing each CDR3 protein once. The repertoire holds nearly 800,000 distinct CDR3 sequences, with 45% to 70% as singletons. CDR1 is SQVTM and CDR2 is ANQGSEA in the germline V gene. CDR3 length: 13 residues. The data are from a study of blood T cells in healthy people across ages. Study-wide background: Per every two T cells, about one barcoded beta molecule was captured by template switching.

Study-wide results and limits: PBMCs went unsorted, and a conclusive naive versus antigen-experienced comparison was therefore prevented. Among T cells, TCR beta diversity per million cells dropped roughly linearly as age rose.

The TCR was taken from a man aged 40-50 years in good health. This sequence joins TRBV29-1 and TRBJ2-2, with 8 bases that match TRBD1. What was sequenced was blood. The CDR3 DNA is TGCTGCGTCCAGGGGGCAAACACCGGGGAGCTGTTTTTT. It yields the protein CCVQGANTGELFF.